The 23 T cell receptor beta chains below all came from one sample that was sequenced in a study of regulatory T cells in long-lasting Graves disease. Documented time point: newly diagnosed GD, antithyroid drugs for less than 3 months. TCR sequences were obtained from RNA taken from PBMCs. Both iRepertoire HTBI primers and Arm-PCR of CDR3 regions were used to build the TCR beta libraries. In TCRdb, the multiplex PCR reads were re-called with MiXCR into one record per CDR3 protein. The sample yields about 220,000 distinct CDR3 sequences, roughly 19% seen once. The sample was also linked to a second study, of T cells in Graves' hyperthyroidism and ophthalmopathy.

This specimen was peripheral blood mononuclear cells (PBMCs), taken at new diagnosis, from a patient treated with antithyroid drugs. The receptors derive from a woman younger than 45 with Graves disease.

There are many counts of this clonotype. This chain links TRBV6-1 with TRBJ2-5; D call uncertain. Germline values: CDR1 MNHNS, CDR2 SASEGT. Trimming removed 5 bases from V and 7 bases from J, with 14 bases in between. This CDR3 comprises 13 residues. CDR3 in amino acids: CASSPLSPGTQYF. CDR3 nucleotides: TGTGCCAGCAGTCCCTTAAGTCCGGGGACCCAGTACTTC.

This clonotype was seen repeatedly, ten times or more. In nucleotides, the CDR3 is TGTGCCTTCACAAGCGGATCGAACACCGGGGAGCTGTTTTTT. This translates into CAFTSGSNTGELFF. The gene calls are TRBV30 and TRBJ2-2, with D perhaps TRBD2 (5 bases). This CDR3 contains 14 residues. Trimming took off 7 bases at V and 0 bases at J, with 12 bases between the two ends. The germline gives CDR1 GTSNPN, CDR2 SVGIG (reference sequence).

The genes are TRBV19 and TRBJ1-2; TRBD1 agrees at 8 bases. V lost 3 bases and J lost 5; bases outside the gene matches: 11. CDR1 and CDR2 (germline): LNHDA, SQIVND (reference sequence). This CDR3 has 16 residues. CDR3 in amino acids: CASSISRTGRGYGYTF. CDR3 DNA: TGTGCCAGTAGTATTTCTCGGACAGGGAGAGGATATGGCTACACCTTC.

On this clonotype: The conserved closing phenylalanine or tryptophan is absent in this CDR3, likely reflecting a read error. The chain is built from TRBV4-1 and TRBJ1-6; D might be TRBD1 (5 bases). The CDR3 is 15 residues long. Germline lookup yields CDR1 MGHRA and CDR2 YSYEKL. V was shortened by 1 base and J by 7 bases, with 11 bases between the two germline ends. Here the CDR3 reads CASSQGQQDNSPLHS. In DNA form, the CDR3 reads TGCGCCAGCAGCCAAGGACAGCAGGACAATTCACCCCTCCACTCT.

This clonotype was detected ten times or more. This sequence joins TRBV11-2 and TRBJ2-1; a weak D match, TRBD2 (6 bases). Germline CDR1 and CDR2: SGHAT and FQNNGV. The CDR3 is made up of 14 amino acids. Between the trimmed V and J ends, which lost 3 bases and 5 bases, there was a span of 11 bases. The CDR3 DNA reads as TGTGCCAGCAGCTTGGGCGGGGCCGACAATGAGCAGTTCTTC. It encodes CASSLGGADNEQFF.

For this clonotype: A much more abundant neighbour one base away suggests this may be a read error. V gene TRBV6-9 combines with J gene TRBJ1-2; D is perhaps TRBD1 (5 bases). Germline V gene sequence: CDR1 MNHGY, CDR2 SVAAGI. CDR3 length: 14 amino acids. CDR3 in amino acids: CASGYSGGIGGYTF. In DNA form, the CDR3 reads TGTGCCAGCGGTTACTCTGGGGGAATTGGTGGCTACACCTTC.

J is TRBJ2-7 and V is TRBV28, with TRBD1 identical over 7 bases. The CDR3 contains 13 residues. CDR1 and CDR2 from the germline V gene are MDHEN and SYDVKM. Losses at the gene ends were 5 bases for V and 5 bases for J; bases not matched to a gene: 6. CDR3 in amino acids: CASSPTGAHEQYF. In nucleotides, the CDR3 is TGTGCCAGCAGTCCCACAGGGGCCCACGAGCAGTACTTC.

Details on this clonotype: This CDR3 fails to terminate in the conserved phenylalanine or tryptophan, so it likely reflects a read error. Because the CDR3's place on the DNA is in doubt, the DNA is left out and the CDR3 is given as listed by TCRdb. The rearrangement links TRBV11-2 to TRBJ2-5; TRBD1 is taken as the D call from the table, unchecked against the DNA. The CDR3 is 18 residues long, ends included. Germline V gives CDR1 SGHAT, CDR2 FQNNGV. CDR3 residues: CASSPHWDGFGSKETQSL.

Note on this clonotype: The junction departs from the called germline gene at one end, perhaps through a read error. The chain combines TRBV6-8 with TRBJ2-2; TRBD1 matches 9 bases. This CDR3 comprises 15 residues. CDR1 is MNHGY and CDR2 is SAAAGT in the germline V gene. The chain's CDR3 is CASPKGQGGAGELSF. CDR3 DNA: TGTGCCAGCCCCAAGGGACAGGGCGGCGCCGGGGAGCTGTCTTTT.

This clonotype was counted ten times or more. The DNA of the CDR3 is TGTGCCAGCAGTCCGGGACTCACAAACTATGGCTACACCTTC. This gives the protein CASSPGLTNYGYTF. The rearrangement links TRBV12-3 or TRBV12-4 to TRBJ1-2, with D perhaps matching TRBD1 (5 bases). This CDR3 region has 14 residues. Trimming removed 5 bases at V and 2 bases at J, with 12 bases between.

This clonotype was observed many times. The V call is TRBV28, the J call TRBJ1-2; D is uncertain. The CDR3 extends over 15 amino acids. V gave up 3 bases and J gave up 3 bases, with 14 bases separating them. Germline V gene data show CDR1 as MDHEN and CDR2 as SYDVKM. The DNA of the CDR3 is TGTGCCAGCAGTTTGCATAAGGGTGGGGACTATGGCTACACCTTC. This codes for CASSLHKGGDYGYTF.

This clonotype has just a few counts. A much larger clone differs from this one at a single base, so this may be a read error. The chain is built from TRBV3-1 and TRBJ1-5; D perhaps matches TRBD1 (6 bases). V dropped 1 base and J dropped 6 bases, with 10 bases sitting between them. The CDR3 covers 14 residues. The germline V gene encodes CDR1 LGHDT and CDR2 YNNKEL (reference sequence). This CDR3 reads CASSQGQAGQPQHF. The CDR3, as DNA: TGTGCCAGCAGCCAAGGACAGGCGGGTCAGCCCCAGCATTTT.

This clonotype has more than one count but fewer than ten. The chain has TRBV5-1 and TRBJ2-1; D is possibly TRBD2 (5 bases). The CDR3 extends over 14 amino acids. Trimming shortened V by 0 bases and J by 6 bases, and 10 bases separated the two germline ends. CDR1 SGHRS and CDR2 YFSETQ come from the germline V gene. CDR3 sequence: CASSLDGVGNEQFF. CDR3 DNA: TGCGCCAGCAGCTTGGACGGGGTTGGCAATGAGCAGTTCTTC.

This clonotype occurred a few times. DNA of the CDR3: TGTGCCAGCACTACGACCGGTGCCAATTCACCCCTCCACTTT. Its translation: CASTTTGANSPLHF. The chain employs TRBV7-9 and TRBJ1-6; D gene uncertain. In germline, CDR1 is SEHNR, CDR2 FQNEAQ (reference sequence). The CDR3 has 14 residues. Trimming shortened V by 7 bases and J by 7 bases, and 14 bases separated the two germline ends.

The V call is TRBV30, the J call TRBJ2-1; 13 bases fit TRBD2. V lost 0 bases and J lost 4; bases outside the gene matches: 3. Germline lookup yields CDR1 GTSNPN and CDR2 SVGIG (reference sequence). CDR3 length: 16 amino acids. CDR3 protein: CAWSVPLAGGYNEQFF. For the CDR3, the DNA is TGTGCCTGGAGTGTCCCACTAGCGGGGGGGTACAATGAGCAGTTCTTC.

This clonotype was detected ten times or more. The V call is TRBV20-1, the J call TRBJ2-3; D is ambiguous. The CDR3 is made up of 14 amino acids. The germline V gene encodes CDR1 DFQATT and CDR2 SNEGSKA (reference sequence). V was cut by 3 bases and J by 0 bases, with 10 bases left in between. This CDR3 is CSASPTVSTDTQYF. In nucleotides, the CDR3 is TGCAGTGCTAGCCCGACGGTTAGCACAGATACGCAGTATTTT.

CDR3 amino acids: CASSAQGLGTGTQYF. The CDR3 region has the DNA TGTGCCAGCAGTGCTCAGGGGCTGGGGACCGGGACCCAGTACTTC. This rearrangement joins TRBV2 to TRBJ2-5; a possible D gene is TRBD1 (6 bases). V lost 4 bases, J lost 7 bases, and 19 bases lay in between. This CDR3 contains 15 residues. The germline gives CDR1 SNHLY, CDR2 FYNNEI.

Ten or more counts support this clonotype. V and J are TRBV7-9 and TRBJ2-5; the D gene is possibly TRBD1 (6 bases). CDR3 size: 16 residues. V lost 5 bases, J lost 4 bases, and 20 bases lay in between. CDR1 is SEHNR and CDR2 is FQNEAQ in the germline V gene (reference sequence). The CDR3 region is CASSLQTGVIGETQYF. The CDR3, as DNA: TGTGCCAGCAGCCTCCAGACAGGAGTAATAGGAGAGACCCAGTACTTC.

This clonotype was detected ten times or more. Here the CDR3 DNA reads TGTGCCAGCAGTGAAGCAGGGGTGGCCTACAATGAGCAGTTCTTC. Amino acid sequence: CASSEAGVAYNEQFF. The rearrangement joins TRBV2 to TRBJ2-1, with TRBD1 as a possible D gene (5 bases). Trimming removed 0 bases at V and 2 bases at J, with 8 bases between. Germline CDR1 is SNHLY and CDR2 is FYNNEI. There are 15 residues in the CDR3.

The J gene is TRBJ2-4, the V gene TRBV28; D possibly matches TRBD1 or TRBD2 (6 bases each). Trimming took off 3 bases at V and 6 bases at J, with 15 bases between the two ends. Germline lookup yields CDR1 MDHEN and CDR2 SYDVKM. The CDR3 runs 15 residues. CDR3 sequence: CASSLGGRVINIQYF. The DNA for the CDR3 is TGTGCCAGCAGTTTGGGGGGCCGGGTGATAAACATTCAGTACTTC.

This clonotype occurred many times. The gene calls are TRBV28 and TRBJ1-4; D is uncertain. Trimming cost V 10 bases and J 4 bases, with 16 bases left between them. The germline V gene has CDR1 MDHEN and CDR2 SYDVKM. The CDR3 loop spans 14 amino acids. DNA for the CDR3: TGTGCCACCGCAGGATCACAAATTAATGAAAAACTGTTTTTT. Translating gives CATAGSQINEKLFF.

This clonotype has ten or more counts. The chain uses TRBV27 and TRBJ1-2; D is uncertain. Germline-derived CDR1 and CDR2 are MNHEY and SMNVEV (reference sequence). This CDR3 has 16 amino acids. V lost 1 base and J 2 bases, leaving 14 bases between the germline ends. The CDR3 region has the DNA TGTGCCAGCAGTTTATTTTGGGCGGCTTCGAACTATGGCTACACCTTC. This gives the protein CASSLFWAASNYGYTF.

The chain carries TRBV30 and TRBJ2-1; 7 bases map to TRBD2. Unmatched junction bases numbered 3, after V lost 1 base and J lost 9 bases. CDR1 and CDR2 from the germline V gene are GTSNPN and SVGIG (reference sequence). This CDR3 spans 12 amino acids. This CDR3 reads CAWSAGLGEQFF. The CDR3 coding sequence is TGTGCCTGGAGTGCAGGACTAGGTGAGCAGTTCTTC.